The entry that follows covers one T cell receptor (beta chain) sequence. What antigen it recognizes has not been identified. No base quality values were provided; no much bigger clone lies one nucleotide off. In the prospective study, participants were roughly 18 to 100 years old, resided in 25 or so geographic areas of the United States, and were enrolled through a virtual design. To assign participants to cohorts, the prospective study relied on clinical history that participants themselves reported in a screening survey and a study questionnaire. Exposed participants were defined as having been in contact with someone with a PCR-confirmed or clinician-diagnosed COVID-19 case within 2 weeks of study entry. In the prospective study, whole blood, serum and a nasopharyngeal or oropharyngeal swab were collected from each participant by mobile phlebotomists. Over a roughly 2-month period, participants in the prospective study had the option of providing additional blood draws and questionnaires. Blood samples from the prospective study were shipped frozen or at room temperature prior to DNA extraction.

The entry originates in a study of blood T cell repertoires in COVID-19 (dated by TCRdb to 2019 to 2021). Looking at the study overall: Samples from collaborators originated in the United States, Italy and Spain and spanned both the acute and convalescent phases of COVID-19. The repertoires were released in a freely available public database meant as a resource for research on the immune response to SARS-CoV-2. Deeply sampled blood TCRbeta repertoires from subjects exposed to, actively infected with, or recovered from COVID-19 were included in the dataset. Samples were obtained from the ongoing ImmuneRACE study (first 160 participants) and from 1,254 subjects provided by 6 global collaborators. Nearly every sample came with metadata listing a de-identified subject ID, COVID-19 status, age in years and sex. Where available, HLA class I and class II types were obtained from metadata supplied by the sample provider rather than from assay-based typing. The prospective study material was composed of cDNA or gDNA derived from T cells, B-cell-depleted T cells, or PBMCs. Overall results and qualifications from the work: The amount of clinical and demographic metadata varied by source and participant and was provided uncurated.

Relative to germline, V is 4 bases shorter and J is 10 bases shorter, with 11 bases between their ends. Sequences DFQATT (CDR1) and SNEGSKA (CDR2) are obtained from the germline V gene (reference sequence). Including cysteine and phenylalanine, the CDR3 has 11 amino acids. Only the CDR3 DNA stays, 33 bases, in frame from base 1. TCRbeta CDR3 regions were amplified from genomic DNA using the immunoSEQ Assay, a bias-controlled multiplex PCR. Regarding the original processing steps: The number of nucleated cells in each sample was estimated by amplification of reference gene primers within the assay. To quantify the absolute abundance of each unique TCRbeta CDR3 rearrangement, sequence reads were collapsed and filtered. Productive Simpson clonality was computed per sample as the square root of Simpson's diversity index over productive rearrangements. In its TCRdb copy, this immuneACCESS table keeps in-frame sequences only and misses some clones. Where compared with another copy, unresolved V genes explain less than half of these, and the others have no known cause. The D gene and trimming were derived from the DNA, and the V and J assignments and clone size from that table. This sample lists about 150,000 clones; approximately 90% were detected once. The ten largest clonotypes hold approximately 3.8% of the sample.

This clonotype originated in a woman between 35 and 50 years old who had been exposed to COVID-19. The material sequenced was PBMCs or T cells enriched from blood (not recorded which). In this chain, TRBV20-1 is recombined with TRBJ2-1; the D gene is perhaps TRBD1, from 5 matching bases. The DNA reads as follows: TGCAGTGCTACAGGGATAGGAGAGCAGTTCTTC. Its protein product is CSATGIGEQFF.